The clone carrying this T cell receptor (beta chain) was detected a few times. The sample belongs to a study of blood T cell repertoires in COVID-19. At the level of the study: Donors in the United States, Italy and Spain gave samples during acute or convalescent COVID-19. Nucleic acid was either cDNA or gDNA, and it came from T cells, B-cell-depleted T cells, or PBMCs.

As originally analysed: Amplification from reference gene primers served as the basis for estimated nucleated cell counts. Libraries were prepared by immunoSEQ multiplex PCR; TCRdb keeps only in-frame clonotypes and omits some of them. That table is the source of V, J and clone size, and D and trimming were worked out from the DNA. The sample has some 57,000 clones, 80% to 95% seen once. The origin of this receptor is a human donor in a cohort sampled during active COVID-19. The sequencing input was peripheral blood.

DNA for the CDR3: TGTGCCAGCAGTGACCTCGGTGTACGGGGTGGCTACACCTTC. Translation gives CASSDLGVRGGYTF. This rearrangement joins TRBV25-1 to TRBJ1-2; unclear D gene. This CDR3 contains 14 residues. In germline, CDR1 is MGHDK, CDR2 SYGVNS. The V end was cut by 3 bases, the J end by 7 bases, with 15 bases between.